Detailed here is one T cell receptor beta chain. The source of the sample is a study of control samples from healthy donors and cancer patients. V lost 4 bases and J lost 5; bases outside the gene matches: 9. CDR1 and CDR2 from the germline V gene are LNHNV and YYDKDF (reference sequence). The CDR3 contains 15 residues. Sequenced by immunoSEQ multiplex PCR; TCRdb stores in-frame clones only, minus some. The data show 130,000 or so clones, 87% seen once. V usage is TRBV15 and J usage is TRBJ2-7; TRBD1 agrees at 9 bases. This receptor was obtained from a man younger than 45 in good health. The sequencing input was blood. The CDR3 spells CATSMQGQGGHEQYF. The CDR3 DNA sequence: TGTGCCACCAGCATGCAGGGACAGGGTGGTCACGAGCAGTACTTC.